One sample yielded the 27 T cell receptor beta chains listed below, sequenced in a study of cytomegalovirus exposure and HLA in healthy donors. Vbeta (60) and Jbeta (13) primers were used in the PCR. Libraries were prepared by immunoSEQ multiplex PCR; TCRdb keeps only in-frame clonotypes and omits some of them. The profile shows more than 95,000 clones, around three quarters of them singletons. The sequencing sample was made of PBMCs. Receptors originate from a man younger than 45 in good health and CMV-seropositive.

The chain uses TRBV4-2 and TRBJ2-5; 8 bases are shared with TRBD1. The J call may not be correct, given that the DNA end is closer to TRBJ2-7. The CDR3 is 17 amino acids. Germline lookup yields CDR1 LGHNA and CDR2 YNFKEQ. Here the CDR3 reads CASSQVPLQGEPYEQYF. CDR3 bases: TGTGCCAGCAGCCAAGTCCCGTTACAGGGGGAACCCTACGAGCAGTACTTC.

The chain couples TRBV4-3 to TRBJ1-4; no firm D call. The CDR3 runs 17 residues. Trimming left V 0 bases short and J 0 bases short, with 11 bases between. Germline V gene sequence: CDR1 LGHNA, CDR2 YSLEER. CDR3 residues: CASSQDGEDSTNEKLFF. For the CDR3, the DNA is TGCGCCAGCAGCCAAGATGGAGAAGACTCAACTAATGAAAAACTGTTTTTT.

This chain links TRBV19 with TRBJ1-5, with 8 bases fitting TRBD1. The CDR3 is 17 residues long. The germline gives CDR1 LNHDA, CDR2 SQIVND (reference sequence). Trimming at V came to 5 bases and at J to 5 bases, leaving 14 bases not matched to a gene. The CDR3 here is CASSSGPGRGLYQPQHF. The CDR3, as DNA: TGTGCCAGTAGTTCTGGCCCCGGCAGGGGGCTGTATCAGCCCCAGCATTTT.

This clone turned up a few times. The rearrangement joins TRBV9 to TRBJ2-1; tentatively, D is TRBD1 (6 bases). This CDR3 region has 13 residues. V was shortened by 8 bases and J by 0 bases, with 9 bases between the two germline ends. Germline assignment: CDR1 SGDLS and CDR2 YYNGEE. The CDR3 coding sequence is TGTGCCAGTACAGGGAGCTCCTACAATGAGCAGTTCTTC. Translated: CASTGSSYNEQFF.

This clone showed up just once. The rearrangement joins TRBV27 to TRBJ1-5, with D unresolved. The V end lost 6 bases, the J end lost 1 base, and 13 bases lay between the germline ends. Germline V gene lookup returns CDR1 MNHEY and CDR2 SMNVEV (reference sequence). This CDR3 has 15 residues. The DNA for the CDR3 is TGTGCCAGCAGACTATTAGGCGGGAGCAATCAGCCCCAGCATTTT. Encoded protein: CASRLLGGSNQPQHF.

The rearrangement links TRBV5-6 to TRBJ2-7, with 8 bases matching TRBD2. J was trimmed by 3 bases and V by 4 bases; bases with no gene match: 6. There are 14 residues in the CDR3. Germline CDR1 is SGHDT and CDR2 is YYEEEE. The chain's CDR3 is CASSLGGGYYEQYF. CDR3 DNA sequence: TGTGCCAGCAGCCTCGGGGGGGGGTACTACGAGCAGTACTTC. Drawing the rest from reference TRBV5-6 and TRBJ2-7, the complete variable domain is DAGVTQSPTHLIKTRGQQVTLRCSPKSGHDTVSWYQQALGQGPQFIFQYYEEEERQRGNFPDRFSGHQFPNYSSELNVNALLLGDSALYLCASSLGGGYYEQYFGPGTRLTVT.

The chain combines TRBV9 with TRBJ1-4; maybe TRBD1 (6 bases). The CDR3 sequence is 13 residues long. The germline V gene encodes CDR1 SGDLS and CDR2 YYNGEE. V gave up 3 bases and J gave up 7 bases, with 10 bases separating them. The CDR3 here is CASSDQGGEKLFF. The CDR3 coding sequence is TGTGCCAGCAGCGACCAAGGGGGTGAAAAACTGTTTTTT.

This clone was counted between two and nine times. An end of the junction does not agree with germline; a read error may underlie this. V is TRBV4-3 and J is TRBJ2-6; 10 bases map to TRBD1. From germline, CDR1 is LGHNA and CDR2 YSLEER. The CDR3 sequence is 17 residues long. Here the CDR3 reads CASSQTGGVSGANGLTF. For the CDR3, the DNA is TGCGCCAGCAGCCAGACAGGGGGCGTCTCTGGGGCCAACGGCCTGACTTTC.

The chain is built from TRBV2 and TRBJ2-5; possible D gene TRBD2, 5 bases. The J call may be mistaken, given a closer DNA end match to TRBJ2-7. Germline CDR1 reads SNHLY; CDR2 reads FYNNEI. The CDR3 runs 13 residues. DNA for the CDR3: TGTGCCAGCAGTGTGGAGGCTGACTACGAGCAGTACTTC. Protein product: CASSVEADYEQYF.

The rearrangement joins TRBV5-6 to TRBJ1-2; D is uncertain. The CDR3 spans 14 residues. V lost 5 bases to trimming and J lost 1 base, with 12 bases between them. Germline assignment: CDR1 SGHDT and CDR2 YYEEEE. The CDR3: CASRPLEGNYGYTF. The CDR3 DNA follows: TGTGCCAGCAGGCCCCTTGAGGGTAACTATGGCTACACCTTC.

This chain connects TRBV28 to TRBJ1-2, with no clear D. This CDR3 region has 14 residues. V lost 2 bases, J lost 1 base, and 8 bases lay in between. Looked up from germline, CDR1 is MDHEN and CDR2 is SYDVKM. CDR3 sequence: CASSLGRYNYGYTF. The CDR3 DNA reads TGTGCCAGCAGTTTAGGCAGATATAACTATGGCTACACCTTC.

V is TRBV15 and J is TRBJ2-6; weak D call: TRBD1 (5 bases). This CDR3 is 15 amino acids long. From germline, CDR1 is LNHNV and CDR2 YYDKDF (reference sequence). V dropped 5 bases and J dropped 4 bases, with 12 bases sitting between them. This CDR3 reads CATSGRQKGANVLTF. CDR3 in DNA: TGTGCCACCAGCGGTCGACAGAAGGGGGCCAACGTCCTGACTTTC.

DNA for the CDR3: TGTGCCAGCAGTTCGGTCCGTCGAGGCTCCTACAATGAGCAGTTCTTC. It is translated as CASSSVRRGSYNEQFF. The chain joins TRBV27 to TRBJ2-1; no firm D call. CDR1 is MNHEY and CDR2 is SMNVEV in the germline V gene (reference sequence). The CDR3 has 16 residues. Trimming stripped 4 bases from V and 0 bases from J, with 13 bases between.

In its sample, this clone was seen a few times. The V gene is TRBV5-1, the J gene TRBJ2-3; weak D call: TRBD1 (6 bases). This CDR3 spans 14 amino acids. V lost 0 bases and J 4 bases, leaving 9 bases between the germline ends. CDR1 SGHRS and CDR2 YFSETQ come from the germline V gene. The CDR3 nucleotides are TGCGCCAGCAGCTTGGCACAGGGAGCAGATACGCAGTATTTT. This codes for CASSLAQGADTQYF. The full variable domain, completed using reference TRBV5-1 and TRBJ2-3, is KAGVTQTPRYLIKTRGQQVTLSCSPISGHRSVSWYQQTPGQGLQFLFEYFSETQRNKGNFPGRFSGRQFSNSRSEMNVSTLELGDSALYLCASSLAQGADTQYFGPGTRLTVL.

The rearrangement links TRBV6-5 to TRBJ2-1; a possible D gene is TRBD2 (5 bases). The CDR3 sequence is 14 residues long. Trimming pared 6 bases from V and 3 bases from J, leaving 12 bases between. Germline CDR1 reads MNHEY; CDR2 reads SVGAGI. CDR3 sequence (DNA): TGTGCCAGCAGCCCTAGCAGCTTCTACAATGAGCAGTTCTTC. Its translation: CASSPSSFYNEQFF.

The chain has TRBV9 and TRBJ1-4; D ambiguous. V was shortened by 0 bases and J by 2 bases, with 2 bases between the two germline ends. Germline CDR1 is SGDLS and CDR2 is YYNGEE. This CDR3 has 13 residues. Written as DNA, the CDR3 is TGTGCCAGCAGCGTAGCTACTAATGAAAAACTGTTTTTT. This translates into CASSVATNEKLFF.

The genes are TRBV7-6 and TRBJ2-1, with unresolved D. The germline gives CDR1 SGHVS, CDR2 FNYEAQ. The CDR3 covers 14 residues. Trimming shortened V by 3 bases and J by 8 bases, and 14 bases separated the two germline ends. The CDR3 DNA sequence: TGTGCCAGCAGCTTGCTTCTGGGCCCGGATGAGCAGTTCTTC. Translated, it gives CASSLLLGPDEQFF. The full variable domain, in which reference TRBV7-6 and TRBJ2-1 provide the parts outside the CDR3, is GAGVSQSPRYKVTKRGQDVALRCDPISGHVSLYWYRQALGQGPEFLTYFNYEAQQDKSGLPNDRFSAERPEGSISTLTIQRTEQRDSAMYRCASSLLLGPDEQFFGPGTRLTVL.

V usage is TRBV14 and J usage is TRBJ2-7; 8 bases match TRBD1. CDR3 length equals 14 residues. With V trimmed by 6 bases and J by 8 bases, 12 bases remained unmatched. In germline, CDR1 is SGHDN, CDR2 FVKESK. DNA for the CDR3: TGTGCCAGCAGTCCGAAACCCGGGACAGGCAAGCAGTACTTC. Translated: CASSPKPGTGKQYF.

The chain joins TRBV5-6 to TRBJ2-1; 11 positions agree with TRBD2. The CDR3 extends over 16 amino acids. The germline V gene encodes CDR1 SGHDT and CDR2 YYEEEE. V shed 0 bases, J shed 8 bases, and the junction held 7 bases outside the gene matches. In DNA form, the CDR3 reads TGTGCCAGCAGCTTGGGTTCTAGCGGGGGGCGGGATGAGCAGTTCTTC. Amino acids: CASSLGSSGGRDEQFF.

This rearrangement joins TRBV12-5 to TRBJ1-2, with no clear D. The CDR3 spans 15 residues. V gave up 1 base and J gave up 6 bases, with 15 bases separating them. The germline V gene has CDR1 LGHNT and CDR2 FRNRAP. The CDR3 spells CASGLALSEKDGYTF. The CDR3, as DNA: TGTGCTAGTGGTTTGGCACTTTCGGAGAAGGATGGCTACACCTTC.

This clone was counted only a few times. The chain uses TRBV7-9 and TRBJ1-3; weak D call: TRBD1 (5 bases). Germline CDR1 SEHNR, CDR2 FQNEAQ (reference sequence). The CDR3 has 15 amino acids. The germline V and J ends were trimmed by 5 bases and 4 bases, with 15 bases remaining between them. The DNA for the CDR3 is TGTGCCAGCAGCGTGCGGGGGGTTCAGGGAAACACCATATATTTT. Residues: CASSVRGVQGNTIYF.

The rearrangement links TRBV30 to TRBJ1-1; no clear D gene. The germline CDR1 and CDR2 sequences are GTSNPN and SVGIG (reference sequence). This CDR3 is built from 12 residues. V was cut by 0 bases and J by 11 bases, with 13 bases left in between. CDR3 sequence: CAWSVSQIGAFF. CDR3 DNA sequence: TGTGCCTGGAGTGTTTCACAGATTGGGGCTTTCTTT.

This sequence joins TRBV6-1 and TRBJ2-3; 8 nucleotides match TRBD2. J lost 4 bases, V lost 2 bases, and 14 bases had no gene match. CDR3 size: 18 residues. Germline lookup yields CDR1 MNHNS and CDR2 SASEGT. For the CDR3, the DNA is TGTGCCAGCAGTGAATCATCTTTCGCAGCGGGGGTAGCAGATACGCAGTATTTT. Encoded protein: CASSESSFAAGVADTQYF.

CDR3 nucleotides: TGTGCCAGCAGTTTATCTGGGGGCTGGGACAATTCACCCCTCCACTTT. This translates into CASSLSGGWDNSPLHF. The gene calls are TRBV28 and TRBJ1-6; weak D call: TRBD1 (6 bases). Trimming took off 1 base at V and 7 bases at J, with 14 bases between the two ends. The CDR3 totals 16 residues. The V gene's germline CDR1 is MDHEN and CDR2 SYDVKM.

The chain uses TRBV7-8 and TRBJ2-1; no clear D gene. The ends were cut back, 2 bases at V and 8 bases at J, with 10 bases in the middle. CDR3 length: 13 residues. The germline V gene has CDR1 SGHVS and CDR2 FQNEAQ. CDR3 in amino acids: CASSLRSSDEQFF. CDR3 nucleotide sequence: TGTGCCAGCAGCTTACGTTCCTCCGATGAGCAGTTCTTC.

The J gene is TRBJ2-3, the V gene TRBV9; 10 bases are shared with TRBD2. The CDR3 has 15 residues. The junction had 4 bases not matched to a gene; V was cut back by 2 bases and J by 4 bases. The germline V gene has CDR1 SGDLS and CDR2 YYNGEE. The DNA for the CDR3 is TGTGCCAGCAGCGTTAGCGGGGGGACTCCAGATACGCAGTATTTT. Translating gives CASSVSGGTPDTQYF.

The DNA for the CDR3 is TGTGCCAGCAGCTACCAACTGGAAGAGACCCAGTACTTC. It encodes CASSYQLEETQYF. The J gene is TRBJ2-5, the V gene TRBV9, with D uncertain. Germline CDR1 SGDLS, CDR2 YYNGEE. Trimming shortened V by 4 bases and J by 3 bases, and 10 bases separated the two germline ends. CDR3 length: 13 amino acids.